This entry lists 24 T cell receptor beta chains sequenced from one sample in a study of T cell responses to AZD1222 COVID-19 vaccine. Libraries were prepared by immunoSEQ multiplex PCR; TCRdb keeps only in-frame clonotypes and omits some of them. This sample has roughly 150,000 clones, with 87% found just once. Specimen: peripheral blood, collected 28 days after the second AZD1222 dose. Source of these receptors: an adult who received the AZD1222 COVID-19 vaccine.

The chain employs TRBV4-3 and TRBJ2-3, with 11 bases fitting TRBD2. The CDR3 covers 17 residues. V was pared by 0 bases and J by 2 bases, with 4 bases of the junction left unmatched. Germline values: CDR1 LGHNA, CDR2 YSLEER. The CDR3 spells CASSQESSGRPTDTQYF. The CDR3 region has the DNA TGCGCCAGCAGCCAAGAATCTAGCGGGAGGCCCACAGATACGCAGTATTTT.

The rearrangement links TRBV7-9 to TRBJ2-7; the D gene is possibly TRBD2 (5 bases). The ends were cut back, 6 bases at V and 6 bases at J, with 24 bases in the middle. Germline V lookup: CDR1 SEHNR, CDR2 FQNEAQ (reference sequence). The CDR3 sequence is 16 residues long. Here the CDR3 DNA reads TGTGCCAGCAGGACCGACGGTGGCGGCCCGGAGGCCGAGCAGTACTTC. As protein: CASRTDGGGPEAEQYF.

The chain employs TRBV28 and TRBJ2-7, with 12 bases that match TRBD2. From germline, CDR1 is MDHEN and CDR2 SYDVKM. The CDR3 has 16 amino acids. V dropped 2 bases and J dropped 7; count of bases not matched to a gene: 9. The CDR3 protein is CASSLPLAGGPGEQYF. The DNA for the CDR3 is TGTGCCAGCAGTTTACCCCTAGCGGGAGGGCCAGGGGAGCAGTACTTC.

The gene calls are TRBV28 and TRBJ1-1; TRBD1 is a possible D gene (5 bases). The V gene lost 6 bases and the J gene lost 5 bases, with 13 bases spanning the gap. The CDR3 runs to 13 residues. The germline CDR1 and CDR2 sequences are MDHEN and SYDVKM. The CDR3 DNA reads as TGTGCCAGCAGGGAGCGGGGCTGGACTGAAGCTTTCTTT. Translation: CASRERGWTEAFF. Full variable domain (rest looked up from reference TRBV28 and TRBJ1-1): DVKVTQSSRYLVKRTGEKVFLECVQDMDHENMFWYRQDPGLGLRLIYFSYDVKMKEKGDIPEGYSVSREKKERFSLILESASTNQTSMYLCASRERGWTEAFFGQGTRLTVV.

This chain links TRBV7-3 with TRBJ2-1; no firm D call. Deletions cut 0 bases from V and 7 bases from J, with 7 bases between. The V gene's germline CDR1 is SGHTA and CDR2 FQGTGA. There are 13 residues in the CDR3. The CDR3 DNA reads as TGTGCCAGCAGCTTAACTGGCATTAATGAGCAGTTCTTC. It translates to CASSLTGINEQFF.

The chain couples TRBV28 to TRBJ2-7; TRBD2 might be the D (5 bases). Deletions cut 7 bases from V and 3 bases from J, with 7 bases between. The CDR3 spans 11 residues. The germline CDR1 and CDR2 sequences are MDHEN and SYDVKM. The CDR3 DNA is TGTGCCAGCAACGGGATCTACGAGCAGTACTTC. This translates into CASNGIYEQYF. Combining the CDR3 with reference TRBV28 and TRBJ2-7 gives the whole variable domain DVKVTQSSRYLVKRTGEKVFLECVQDMDHENMFWYRQDPGLGLRLIYFSYDVKMKEKGDIPEGYSVSREKKERFSLILESASTNQTSMYLCASNGIYEQYFGPGTRLTVT.

This clone was picked up a small number of times. The V call is TRBV7-2, the J call TRBJ1-6; 7 nucleotides align to TRBD1. The junction had 9 bases not matched to a gene; V was cut back by 5 bases and J by 2 bases. Looked up from germline, CDR1 is SGHTA and CDR2 is FQGNSA. The CDR3 runs 17 residues. The CDR3 sequence: CASSIRTGRTYNSPLHF. DNA for the CDR3: TGTGCCAGCAGCATACGGACAGGCCGGACCTATAATTCACCCCTCCACTTT.

This clone was picked up a small number of times. The chain has TRBV2 and TRBJ1-1; 9 nucleotides align to TRBD1. V was pared by 0 bases and J by 6 bases, with 5 bases of the junction left unmatched. Germline V gene sequence: CDR1 SNHLY, CDR2 FYNNEI. The CDR3 consists of 15 residues. In DNA form, the CDR3 reads TGTGCCAGCAGTGAAGCGCTTAGGACAGGGGCTGAAGCTTTCTTT. As protein: CASSEALRTGAEAFF.

The sample holds one count of this clone. The chain has TRBV7-2 and TRBJ1-3; no reliable D call. V lost 5 bases and J 4 bases, leaving 15 bases between the germline ends. Germline CDR1 reads SGHTA; CDR2 reads FQGNSA. The CDR3 extends over 15 amino acids. The CDR3, as DNA: TGTGCCAGCAGCCCAAGACGCAGCGGGGGAAACACCATATATTTT. This codes for CASSPRRSGGNTIYF.

The genes are TRBV7-9 and TRBJ2-1; D gene ambiguous. Deletions cut 5 bases from V and 5 bases from J, with 10 bases between. From germline, CDR1 is SEHNR and CDR2 FQNEAQ (reference sequence). This CDR3 spans 13 amino acids. For the CDR3, the DNA is TGTGCCAGCAGCCTGACCGTTAACAATGAGCAGTTCTTC. Translation: CASSLTVNNEQFF.

The rearrangement uses TRBV7-9 and TRBJ1-4; the D is unclear. The CDR3 has 14 amino acids. The V and J ends lost 1 base and 8 bases respectively, with 11 bases between them. Germline CDR1 SEHNR, CDR2 FQNEAQ (reference sequence). CDR3 coding DNA: TGTGCCAGCAGCTTAGATACCCTTGAGGAAAAACTGTTTTTT. Translation gives CASSLDTLEEKLFF.

The rearrangement uses TRBV14 and TRBJ1-2, with 8 bases fitting TRBD1. V trimming: 4 bases; J trimming: 4 bases; junction bases outside the gene matches: 2. This CDR3 has 13 amino acids. The germline V gene encodes CDR1 SGHDN and CDR2 FVKESK. The CDR3 region is CASSPGGIYGYTF. DNA for the CDR3: TGTGCCAGCAGCCCAGGGGGCATCTATGGCTACACCTTC.

This clone showed up just once. The chain joins TRBV20-1 to TRBJ2-7; TRBD1 is a possible D gene (5 bases). CDR1 is DFQATT, CDR2 SNEGSKA, per germline (reference sequence). The CDR3 sequence is 11 residues long. V was cut by 8 bases and J by 5 bases, with 13 bases left in between. DNA for the CDR3: TGCAGTTTTAGTAGGGGCGACGAGCAGTACTTC. It yields the protein CSFSRGDEQYF.

The V and J genes are TRBV5-1 and TRBJ1-6; perhaps TRBD1 as D (6 bases). CDR1 and CDR2 from the germline V gene are SGHRS and YFSETQ. Trimming pared 4 bases from V and 4 bases from J, leaving 12 bases between. This CDR3 is built from 15 residues. The CDR3 DNA follows: TGCGCCAGCAGCCTGGACAGCGATTATAATTCACCCCTCCACTTT. This gives the protein CASSLDSDYNSPLHF.

This chain uses TRBV7-2 with TRBJ1-3; 8 bases fit TRBD1. This CDR3 is 18 amino acids long. Germline CDR1 is SGHTA and CDR2 is FQGNSA. The V and J ends lost 5 bases and 0 bases, in that order; junction bases with no gene match: 12. CDR3 sequence (DNA): TGTGCCAGCAGCCACCCGCCGACAGGGGCAGTCTCTGGAAACACCATATATTTT. Translated, it gives CASSHPPTGAVSGNTIYF.

This clone was seen only once. The chain recombines TRBV19 with TRBJ1-1; D remains ambiguous. Germline V gene sequence: CDR1 LNHDA, CDR2 SQIVND (reference sequence). The CDR3 is 11 amino acids. Trimming removed 11 bases at V and 6 bases at J, with 13 bases between. CDR3 in amino acids: CAPEQVSEAFF. The CDR3 coding sequence is TGTGCCCCCGAGCAGGTATCTGAAGCTTTCTTT.

V usage is TRBV12-3 or TRBV12-4 and J usage is TRBJ2-1; the D call may be TRBD1 or TRBD2 (5 bases each). Trimming removed 3 bases at V and 7 bases at J, with 10 bases between. The CDR3 covers 13 residues. This CDR3 reads CASSLRGGNEQFF. The CDR3 DNA sequence: TGTGCCAGCAGTTTGAGGGGTGGGAATGAGCAGTTCTTC.

The chain uses TRBV3-1 (or the pseudogene TRBV3-2) and TRBJ1-4; 8 nucleotides match TRBD1. V lost 0 bases and J lost 8; bases outside the gene matches: 8. This CDR3 has 16 amino acids. Per the germline V gene, CDR1 is LGHDT and CDR2 is YNNKEL (reference sequence). CDR3 in amino acids: CASSQDPPGGGEKLFF. In nucleotides, the CDR3 is TGTGCCAGCAGCCAAGATCCCCCAGGGGGCGGCGAAAAACTGTTTTTT.

The J gene is TRBJ1-2, the V gene TRBV2; D perhaps matches TRBD1 (5 bases). This CDR3 comprises 14 residues. Germline-derived CDR1 and CDR2 are SNHLY and FYNNEI. The V and J ends lost 2 bases and 4 bases respectively, with 11 bases between them. The CDR3 DNA sequence: TGTGCCAGCAGTGAACCAGGGAAGTCCTATGGCTACACCTTC. This encodes CASSEPGKSYGYTF.

V and J are TRBV5-1 and TRBJ2-2; 12 bases line up with TRBD2. CDR1 is SGHRS and CDR2 is YFSETQ in the germline V gene. The CDR3 runs to 17 residues. Losses at the gene ends were 4 bases for V and 0 bases for J; bases not matched to a gene: 4. The CDR3 is CASSHRTSGTNTGELFF. In DNA form, the CDR3 reads TGCGCCAGCAGCCACCGGACTAGCGGGACGAACACCGGGGAGCTGTTTTTT.

The chain recombines TRBV7-2 with TRBJ2-1, with TRBD1 as a possible D gene (6 bases). V was shortened by 5 bases and J by 0 bases, with 20 bases between the two germline ends. The CDR3 length is 18 residues. Germline values: CDR1 SGHTA, CDR2 FQGNSA. CDR3 region: CASSPGRDTIYSYNEQFF. CDR3 in DNA: TGTGCCAGCAGCCCCGGCCGGGACACCATCTACTCCTACAATGAGCAGTTCTTC.

The chain combines TRBV5-1 with TRBJ2-3, with 13 bases fitting TRBD2. Germline CDR1 SGHRS, CDR2 YFSETQ. The CDR3 runs 16 residues. Trimming cost V 4 bases and J 6 bases; bases outside gene matches: 8. The CDR3 reads CASSATSGRAADTQYF. Written as DNA, the CDR3 is TGCGCCAGCAGCGCCACTAGCGGGAGGGCCGCTGATACGCAGTATTTT.

The V and J genes are TRBV7-9 and TRBJ1-5; no firm D call. V shed 2 bases and J shed 6 bases, with 5 bases lying between them. Germline V lookup: CDR1 SEHNR, CDR2 FQNEAQ (reference sequence). The CDR3 has 12 amino acids. The CDR3 is CASSLPGQPQHF. CDR3 coding DNA: TGTGCCAGCAGCTTACCCGGTCAGCCCCAGCATTTT.

The chain recombines TRBV3-1 (or the pseudogene TRBV3-2) with TRBJ2-7; D is tentatively TRBD1 or TRBD2 (7 bases each). Trimming shortened V by 4 bases and J by 7 bases, and 20 bases separated the two germline ends. CDR3 length equals 15 residues. In germline, CDR1 is LGHDT, CDR2 YNNKEL (reference sequence). CDR3 in amino acids: CASSPKRGQTEEQYF. The CDR3, as DNA: TGTGCCAGCAGCCCGAAGCGGGGACAGACGGAGGAGCAGTACTTC.